This note documents a single T cell receptor (beta chain) sequence. Antigen specificity is unknown. Data came from immunoSEQ multiplex PCR; TCRdb stores just in-frame clones and leaves some out. The data contain 90,000 to 120,000 clones, 90% to 95% of them singletons. This entry comes from a study of T cell responses to AZD1222 COVID-19 vaccine. Findings and limits, study-wide: Donors skewed white British and female; clonal diversity was possibly underestimated.

The CDR3 has 15 residues. Trimming stripped 6 bases from V and 7 bases from J, with 19 bases between. Germline assignment: CDR1 ENHRY and CDR2 SYGVKD. V is TRBV10-3 and J is TRBJ2-1, with TRBD2 as a possible D gene (5 bases). The material was peripheral blood, obtained on day 0 of AZD1222 vaccination. The sequence derives from an adult in good health. The CDR3 DNA is TGTGCCATCAGACCTTTTTCGGGGATCGGGAATGAGCAGTTCTTC. It specifies CAIRPFSGIGNEQFF.